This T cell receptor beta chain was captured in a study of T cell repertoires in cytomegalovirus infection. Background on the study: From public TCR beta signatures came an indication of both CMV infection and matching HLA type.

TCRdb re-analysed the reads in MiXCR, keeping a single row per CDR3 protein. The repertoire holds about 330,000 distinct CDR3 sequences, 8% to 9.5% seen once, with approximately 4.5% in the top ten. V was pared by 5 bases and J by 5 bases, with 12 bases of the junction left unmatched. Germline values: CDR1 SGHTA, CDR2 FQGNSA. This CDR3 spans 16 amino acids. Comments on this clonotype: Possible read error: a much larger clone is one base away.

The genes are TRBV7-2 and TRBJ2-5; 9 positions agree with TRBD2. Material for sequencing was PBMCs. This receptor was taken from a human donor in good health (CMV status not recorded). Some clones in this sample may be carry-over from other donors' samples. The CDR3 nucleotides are TGTGCCAGCAGCGCTTTAGCGGGGGAAGGGCGGGAGACCCAGTACTTC. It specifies CASSALAGEGRETQYF.